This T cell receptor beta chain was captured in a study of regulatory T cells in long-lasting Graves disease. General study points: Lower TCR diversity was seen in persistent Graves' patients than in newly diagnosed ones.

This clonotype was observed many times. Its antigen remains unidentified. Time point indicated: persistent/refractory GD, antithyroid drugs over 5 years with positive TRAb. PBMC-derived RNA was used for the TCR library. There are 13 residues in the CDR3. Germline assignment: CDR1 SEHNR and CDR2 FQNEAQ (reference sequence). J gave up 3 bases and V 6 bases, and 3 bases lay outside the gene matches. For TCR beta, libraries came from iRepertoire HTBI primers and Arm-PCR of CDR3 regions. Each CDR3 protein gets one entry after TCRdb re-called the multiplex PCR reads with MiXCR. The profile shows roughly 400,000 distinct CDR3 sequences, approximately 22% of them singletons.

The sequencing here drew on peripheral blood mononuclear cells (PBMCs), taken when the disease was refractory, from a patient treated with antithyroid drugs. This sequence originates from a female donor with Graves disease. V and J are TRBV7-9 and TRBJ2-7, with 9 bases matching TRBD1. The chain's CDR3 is CASRRDRDYEQYF. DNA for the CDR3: TGTGCCAGCAGACGGGACAGGGACTACGAGCAGTACTTC.